The sequence of this T cell receptor beta chain was determined in a study of blood T cell repertoires in COVID-19 (dated by TCRdb to the early 2020s). In the study overall: Collaborator samples came from the United States, Italy and Spain and covered acute and convalescent phases of COVID-19. The sample metadata nearly always contained a de-identified subject ID, COVID-19 status, age in years and sex. The repertoires were released in a freely available public database meant as a resource for research on the immune response to SARS-CoV-2. Where HLA class I and class II types were available, the types were taken from metadata supplied by the sample provider, not from assay-based typing. The material from the prospective study consisted of cDNA or gDNA derived from T cells, B-cell-depleted T cells, or PBMCs. The samples were drawn from the first 160 participants of the ongoing ImmuneRACE study and from roughly 1,300 subjects provided by 6 global collaborators. The dataset comprised deeply sampled blood TCRbeta repertoires from subjects exposed to, actively infected with, or recovered from COVID-19. What the work shows at the level of the full study, not this receptor alone: The amount of clinical and demographic metadata varied by source and participant and was provided uncurated.

TCRbeta CDR3 regions were amplified from genomic DNA using the immunoSEQ Assay, a bias-controlled multiplex PCR. The original pipeline was this. Within the assay, amplification of reference gene primers was used to estimate how many nucleated cells each sample contained. Sequence reads were collapsed and filtered to measure the absolute abundance of every unique TCRbeta CDR3 rearrangement. Productive Simpson clonality was computed per sample as the square root of Simpson's diversity index over productive rearrangements. Imported from immuneACCESS, the table was reduced by TCRdb to in-frame sequences with V and J called. These copies leave out some clones; in studies compared against another copy, an unresolved V gene accounts for under half, and the cause of the remainder is not known. Clone size and the V and J calls come from that table; the DNA yielded D and trimming. Within this sample are 200,000 to 250,000 clones, with roughly 90% of them counted one time only. The top ten hold around 2.9% of the sample.

As concerns this clone: Its binding antigen is unknown. Base-call qualities are not available, and no considerably larger clone is one nucleotide away.

Whole blood was collected in K2EDTA tubes by collaborating institutions according to the institutions' own protocols. For TCRbeta analysis, collaborators shipped samples as frozen whole blood, isolated PBMCs, or DNA extracted from either of those sample types. The CDR3, from cysteine to phenylalanine, totals 13 residues. Just the 39-base CDR3 DNA is kept, in frame starting at base 1. Trimming at the junction amounts to 6 bases on V and 5 bases on J, and the germline ends lie 13 bases apart. The rearrangement combines TRBV12-3 or TRBV12-4 with TRBJ1-1, with a tentative D gene TRBD1 over 5 matching bases. What was sequenced was peripheral blood. The sequence was obtained from a woman in her fifties or sixties with acute or convalescent COVID-19. The CDR3 loop reads CASSLGGGTEAFF. The sequenced DNA: TGTGCCAGCAGCCTCGGGGGGGGGACTGAAGCTTTCTTT.